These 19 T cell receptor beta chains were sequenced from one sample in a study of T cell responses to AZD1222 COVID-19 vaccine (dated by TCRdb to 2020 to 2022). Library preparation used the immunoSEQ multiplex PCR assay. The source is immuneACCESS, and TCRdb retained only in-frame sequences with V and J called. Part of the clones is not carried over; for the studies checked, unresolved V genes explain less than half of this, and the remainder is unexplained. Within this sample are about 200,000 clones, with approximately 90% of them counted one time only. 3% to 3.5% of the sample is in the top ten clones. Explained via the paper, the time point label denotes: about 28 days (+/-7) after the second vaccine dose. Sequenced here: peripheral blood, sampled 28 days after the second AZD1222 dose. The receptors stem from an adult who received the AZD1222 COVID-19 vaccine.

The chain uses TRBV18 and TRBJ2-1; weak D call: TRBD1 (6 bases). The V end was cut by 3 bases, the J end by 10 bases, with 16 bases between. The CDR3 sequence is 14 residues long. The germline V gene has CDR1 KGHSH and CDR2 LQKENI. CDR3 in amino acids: CASSPPDSRGEQFF. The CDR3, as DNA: TGTGCCAGCTCACCTCCGGACAGCCGGGGAGAGCAGTTCTTC.

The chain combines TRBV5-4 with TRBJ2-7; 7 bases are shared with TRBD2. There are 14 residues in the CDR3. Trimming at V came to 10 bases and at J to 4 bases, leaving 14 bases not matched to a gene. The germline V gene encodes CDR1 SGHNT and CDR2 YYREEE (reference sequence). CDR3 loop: CAAGRGGSAYEQYF. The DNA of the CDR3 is TGTGCCGCGGGGCGAGGCGGGAGTGCGTACGAGCAGTACTTC.

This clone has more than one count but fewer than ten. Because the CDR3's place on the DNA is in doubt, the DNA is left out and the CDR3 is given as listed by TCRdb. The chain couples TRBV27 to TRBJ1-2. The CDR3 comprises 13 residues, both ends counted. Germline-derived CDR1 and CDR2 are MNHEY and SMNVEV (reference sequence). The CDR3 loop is CASSTSYTVGYTF.

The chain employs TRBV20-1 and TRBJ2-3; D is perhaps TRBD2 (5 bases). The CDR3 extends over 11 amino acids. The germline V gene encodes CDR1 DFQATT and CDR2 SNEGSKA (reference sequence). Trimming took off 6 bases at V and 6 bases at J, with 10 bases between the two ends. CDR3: CSAIPGDTQYF. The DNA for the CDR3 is TGCAGTGCGATTCCGGGGGATACGCAGTATTTT.

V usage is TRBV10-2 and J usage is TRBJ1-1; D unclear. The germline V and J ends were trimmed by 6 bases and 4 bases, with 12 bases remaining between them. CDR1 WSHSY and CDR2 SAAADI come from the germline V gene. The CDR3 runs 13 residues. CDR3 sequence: CASREGPSTEAFF. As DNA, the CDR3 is TGCGCCAGCAGGGAAGGGCCTTCCACTGAAGCTTTCTTT.

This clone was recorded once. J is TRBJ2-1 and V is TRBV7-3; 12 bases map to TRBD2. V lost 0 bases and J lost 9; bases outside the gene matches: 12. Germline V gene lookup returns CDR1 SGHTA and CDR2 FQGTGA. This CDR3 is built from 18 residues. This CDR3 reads CASSLTPPLAGGPGEQFF. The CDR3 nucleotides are TGTGCCAGCAGCTTAACGCCCCCCCTAGCGGGAGGGCCAGGTGAGCAGTTCTTC.

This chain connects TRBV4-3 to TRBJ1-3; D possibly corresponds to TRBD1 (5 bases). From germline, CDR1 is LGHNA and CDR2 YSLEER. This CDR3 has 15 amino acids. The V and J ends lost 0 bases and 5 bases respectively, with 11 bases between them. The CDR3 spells CASSQDGAGRNTIYF. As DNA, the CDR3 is TGCGCCAGCAGCCAAGATGGGGCAGGTAGAAACACCATATATTTT.

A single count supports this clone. The CDR3 loop is CASSKLRQGHEQFF. In nucleotides, the CDR3 is TGTGCCAGCAGTAAGTTAAGACAGGGGCATGAGCAGTTCTTC. The chain recombines TRBV6-5 with TRBJ2-1, with 8 bases matching TRBD1. V gave up 5 bases and J gave up 8 bases; unmatched junction bases: 8. The CDR3 runs to 14 residues. The germline V gene has CDR1 MNHEY and CDR2 SVGAGI.

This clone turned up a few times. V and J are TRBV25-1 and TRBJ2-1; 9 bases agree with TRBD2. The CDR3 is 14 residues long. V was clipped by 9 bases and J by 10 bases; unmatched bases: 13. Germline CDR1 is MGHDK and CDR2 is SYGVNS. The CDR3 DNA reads TGTGCCAGTAGGGGAAGCGGGGGGTCTGGCGAGCAGTTCTTC. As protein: CASRGSGGSGEQFF.

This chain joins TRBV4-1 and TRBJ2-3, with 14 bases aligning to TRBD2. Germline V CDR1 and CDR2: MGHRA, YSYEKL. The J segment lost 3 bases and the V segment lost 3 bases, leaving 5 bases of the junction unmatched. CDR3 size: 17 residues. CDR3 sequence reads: CASSQTGTSGSTDTQYF. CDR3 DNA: TGCGCCAGCAGCCAGACTGGGACTAGCGGGAGTACAGATACGCAGTATTTT.

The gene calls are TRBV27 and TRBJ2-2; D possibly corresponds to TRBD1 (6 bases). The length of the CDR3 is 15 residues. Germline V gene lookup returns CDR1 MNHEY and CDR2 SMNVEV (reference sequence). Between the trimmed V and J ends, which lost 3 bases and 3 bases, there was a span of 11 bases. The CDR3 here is CASSFWGPDTGELFF. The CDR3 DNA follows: TGTGCCAGCAGTTTTTGGGGGCCGGACACCGGGGAGCTGTTTTTT.

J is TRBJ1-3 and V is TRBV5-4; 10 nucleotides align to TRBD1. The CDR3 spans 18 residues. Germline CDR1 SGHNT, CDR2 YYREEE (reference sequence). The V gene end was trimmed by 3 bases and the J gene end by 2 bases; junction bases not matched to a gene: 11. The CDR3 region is CASSSDLGQGKPGNTIYF. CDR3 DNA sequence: TGTGCCAGCAGCTCAGACTTGGGACAGGGGAAGCCTGGAAACACCATATATTTT.

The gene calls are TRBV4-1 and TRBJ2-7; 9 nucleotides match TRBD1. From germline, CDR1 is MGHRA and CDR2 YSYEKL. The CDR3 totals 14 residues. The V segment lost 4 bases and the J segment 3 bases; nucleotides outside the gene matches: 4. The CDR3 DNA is TGCGCCAGCAGCCGCCGGGACAGGGACTACGAGCAGTACTTC. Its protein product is CASSRRDRDYEQYF.

As DNA, the CDR3 is TGTGCCAGCAGCCCGGGGGCTAGCGGGAGTGGAGAGCAGTACTTC. Its translation is CASSPGASGSGEQYF. This chain connects TRBV7-9 to TRBJ2-7; 10 bases match TRBD2. The junction had 11 bases not matched to a gene; V was cut back by 5 bases and J by 7 bases. The CDR3 loop spans 15 amino acids. Germline CDR1 reads SEHNR; CDR2 reads FQNEAQ (reference sequence). Looking up the rest from reference TRBV7-9 and TRBJ2-7 gives the full variable domain: DTGVSQNPRHKITKRGQNVTFRCDPISEHNRLYWYRQTLGQGPEFLTYFQNEAQLEKSRLLSDRFSAERPKGSFSTLEIQRTEQGDSAMYLCASSPGASGSGEQYFGPGTRLTVT.

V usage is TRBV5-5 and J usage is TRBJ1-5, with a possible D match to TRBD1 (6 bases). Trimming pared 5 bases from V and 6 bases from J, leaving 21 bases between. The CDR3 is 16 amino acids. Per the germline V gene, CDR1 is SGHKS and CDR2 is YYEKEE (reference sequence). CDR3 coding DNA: TGTGCCAGCAGTTCGTCCGTCCAGGGGCTCAGTCAGCCCCAGCATTTT. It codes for CASSSSVQGLSQPQHF.

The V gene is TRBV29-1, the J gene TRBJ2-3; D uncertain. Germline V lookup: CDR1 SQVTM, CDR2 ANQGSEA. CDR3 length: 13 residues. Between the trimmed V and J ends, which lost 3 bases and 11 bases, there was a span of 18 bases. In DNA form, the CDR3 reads TGCAGCGTTGAGCCCCGACTGTTTTTTAAGCAGTATTTT. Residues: CSVEPRLFFKQYF.

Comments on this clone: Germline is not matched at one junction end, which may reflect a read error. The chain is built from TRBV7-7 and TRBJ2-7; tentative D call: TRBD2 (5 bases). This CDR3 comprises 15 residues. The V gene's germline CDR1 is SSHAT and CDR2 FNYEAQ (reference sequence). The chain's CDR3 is CASSLAPGTSYEQYF. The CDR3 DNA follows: TGTGCTAGCAGCTTAGCGCCCGGCACCTCCTACGAGCAGTACTTC.

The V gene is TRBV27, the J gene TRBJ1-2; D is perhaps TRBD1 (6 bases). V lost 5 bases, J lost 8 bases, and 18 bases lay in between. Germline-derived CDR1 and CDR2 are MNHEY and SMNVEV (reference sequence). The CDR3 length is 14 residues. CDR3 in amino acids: CASSPLGRGGGYTF. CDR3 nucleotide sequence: TGTGCCAGCAGTCCCTTGGGCAGGGGTGGCGGCTACACCTTC.

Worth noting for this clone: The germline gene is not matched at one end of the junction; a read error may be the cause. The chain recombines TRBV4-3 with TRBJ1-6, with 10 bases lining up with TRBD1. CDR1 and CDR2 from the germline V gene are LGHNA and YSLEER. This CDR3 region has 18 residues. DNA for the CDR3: TGCGCCAGCAGCCAATTCGAGGGGACAGGGGCCTATTATTCACCCCTCCACTTT. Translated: CASSQFEGTGAYYSPLHF.